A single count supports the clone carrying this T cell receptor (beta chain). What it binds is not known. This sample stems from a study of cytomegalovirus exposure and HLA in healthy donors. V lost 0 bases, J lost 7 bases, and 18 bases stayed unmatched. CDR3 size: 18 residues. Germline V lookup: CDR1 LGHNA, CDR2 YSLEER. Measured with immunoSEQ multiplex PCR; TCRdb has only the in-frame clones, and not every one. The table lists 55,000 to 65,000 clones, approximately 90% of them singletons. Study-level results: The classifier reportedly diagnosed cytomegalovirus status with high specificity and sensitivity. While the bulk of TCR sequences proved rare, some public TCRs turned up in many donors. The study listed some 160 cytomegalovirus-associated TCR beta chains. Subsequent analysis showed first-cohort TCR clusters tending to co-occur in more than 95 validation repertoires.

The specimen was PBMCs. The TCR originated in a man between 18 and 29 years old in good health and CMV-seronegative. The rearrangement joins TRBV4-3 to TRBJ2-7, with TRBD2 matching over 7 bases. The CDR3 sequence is CASSQEWGIRAGIEEQYF. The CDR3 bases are TGCGCCAGCAGCCAAGAGTGGGGAATCCGAGCGGGAATTGAGGAGCAGTACTTC.